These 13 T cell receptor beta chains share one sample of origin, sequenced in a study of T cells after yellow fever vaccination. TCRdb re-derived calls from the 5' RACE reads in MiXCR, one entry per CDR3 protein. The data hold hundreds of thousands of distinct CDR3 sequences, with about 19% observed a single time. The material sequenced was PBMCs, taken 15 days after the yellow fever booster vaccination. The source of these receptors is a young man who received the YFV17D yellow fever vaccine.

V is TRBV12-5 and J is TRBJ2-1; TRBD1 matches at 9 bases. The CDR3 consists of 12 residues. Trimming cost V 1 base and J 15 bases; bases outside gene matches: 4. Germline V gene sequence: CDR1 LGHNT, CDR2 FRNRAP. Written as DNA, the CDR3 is TGTGCTAGTGGTTTGGACCGGGACAGGGCGTTCTTC. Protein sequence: CASGLDRDRAFF.

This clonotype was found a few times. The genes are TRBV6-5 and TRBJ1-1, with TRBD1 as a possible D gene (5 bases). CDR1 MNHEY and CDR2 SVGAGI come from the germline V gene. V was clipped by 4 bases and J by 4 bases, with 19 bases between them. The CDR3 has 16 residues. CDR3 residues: CASSSLYRSRSTEAFF. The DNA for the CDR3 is TGTGCCAGCAGTTCCCTATACAGGAGTCGAAGCACTGAAGCTTTCTTT.

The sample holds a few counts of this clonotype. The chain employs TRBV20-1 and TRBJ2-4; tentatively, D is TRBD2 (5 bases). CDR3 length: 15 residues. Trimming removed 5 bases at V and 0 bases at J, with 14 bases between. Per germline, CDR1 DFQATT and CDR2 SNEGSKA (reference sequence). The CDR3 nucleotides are TGCAGTGCTTCGCGGGTAGATCAAGCCAAAAACATTCAGTACTTC. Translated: CSASRVDQAKNIQYF.

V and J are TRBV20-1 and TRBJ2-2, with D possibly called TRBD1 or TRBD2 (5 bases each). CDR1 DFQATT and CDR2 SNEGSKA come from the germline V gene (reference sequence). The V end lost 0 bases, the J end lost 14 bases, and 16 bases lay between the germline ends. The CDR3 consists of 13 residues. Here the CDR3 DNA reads TGCAGTGCTAGAGAAACCGGGACCCACCATCTGTTTTTT. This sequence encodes CSARETGTHHLFF.

The CDR3 protein is CASSQDGQKFNEQFF. The CDR3 region has the DNA TGCGCCAGCAGCCAAGATGGGCAGAAATTCAATGAGCAGTTCTTC. V usage is TRBV4-3 and J usage is TRBJ2-1; D not resolved. CDR1 is LGHNA, CDR2 YSLEER, per germline. This CDR3 has 15 amino acids. The V and J ends lost 0 bases and 6 bases respectively, with 12 bases between them.

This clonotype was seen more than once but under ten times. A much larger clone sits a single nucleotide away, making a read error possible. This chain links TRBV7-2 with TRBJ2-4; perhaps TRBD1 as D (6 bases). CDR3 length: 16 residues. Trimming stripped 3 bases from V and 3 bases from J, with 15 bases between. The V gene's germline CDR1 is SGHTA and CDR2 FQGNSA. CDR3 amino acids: CASSFPGVIDKNIQYF. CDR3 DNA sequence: TGTGCCAGCAGCTTTCCAGGGGTTATAGACAAAAACATTCAGTACTTC.

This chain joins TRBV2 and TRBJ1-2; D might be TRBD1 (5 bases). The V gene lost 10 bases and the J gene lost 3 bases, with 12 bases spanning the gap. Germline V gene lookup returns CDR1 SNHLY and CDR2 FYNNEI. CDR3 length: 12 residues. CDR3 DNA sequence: TGTGCCACCCAGACAGCGGACTATGGCTACACCTTC. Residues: CATQTADYGYTF. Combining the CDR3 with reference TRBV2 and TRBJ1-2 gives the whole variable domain EPEVTQTPSHQVTQMGQEVILRCVPISNHLYFYWYRQILGQKVEFLVSFYNNEISEKSEIFDDQFSVERPDGSNFTLKIRSTKLEDSAMYFCATQTADYGYTFGSGTRLTVV.

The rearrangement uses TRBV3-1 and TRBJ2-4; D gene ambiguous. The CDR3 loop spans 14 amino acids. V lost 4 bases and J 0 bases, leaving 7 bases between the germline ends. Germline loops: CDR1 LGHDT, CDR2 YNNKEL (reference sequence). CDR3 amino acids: CASSPEVAKNIQYF. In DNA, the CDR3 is TGTGCCAGCAGCCCGGAAGTAGCCAAAAACATTCAGTACTTC.

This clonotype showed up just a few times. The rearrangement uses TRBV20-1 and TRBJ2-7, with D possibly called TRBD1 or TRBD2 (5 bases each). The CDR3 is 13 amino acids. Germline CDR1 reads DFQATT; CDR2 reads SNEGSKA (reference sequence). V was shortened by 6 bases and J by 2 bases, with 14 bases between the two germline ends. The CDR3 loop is CSAPGTAAYEQYF. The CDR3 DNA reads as TGCAGTGCGCCCGGGACCGCAGCCTACGAGCAGTACTTC.

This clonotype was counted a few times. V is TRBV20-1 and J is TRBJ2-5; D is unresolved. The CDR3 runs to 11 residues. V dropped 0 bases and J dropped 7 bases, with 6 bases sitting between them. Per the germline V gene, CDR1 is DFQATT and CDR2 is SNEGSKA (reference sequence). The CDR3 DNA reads TGCAGTGCTAGAGAGCAGTGGACCCAGTACTTC. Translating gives CSAREQWTQYF.

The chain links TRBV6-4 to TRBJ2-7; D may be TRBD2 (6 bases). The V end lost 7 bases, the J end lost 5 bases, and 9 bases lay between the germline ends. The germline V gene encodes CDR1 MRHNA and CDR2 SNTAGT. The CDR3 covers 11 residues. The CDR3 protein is CASTRLDEQYF. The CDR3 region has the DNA TGTGCCAGCACTCGACTAGACGAGCAGTACTTC.

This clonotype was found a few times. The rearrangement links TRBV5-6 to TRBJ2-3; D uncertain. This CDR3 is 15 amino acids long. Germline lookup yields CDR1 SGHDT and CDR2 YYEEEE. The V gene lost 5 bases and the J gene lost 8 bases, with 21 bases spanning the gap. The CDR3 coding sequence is TGTGCCAGCAGACAAACCGACAAGCCAAAGGCTACGCAGTATTTT. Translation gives CASRQTDKPKATQYF.

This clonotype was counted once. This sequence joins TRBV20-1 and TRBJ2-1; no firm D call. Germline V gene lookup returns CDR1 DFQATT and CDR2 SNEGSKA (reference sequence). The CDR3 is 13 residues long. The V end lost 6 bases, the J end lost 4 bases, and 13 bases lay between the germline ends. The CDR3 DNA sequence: TGCAGTGCCGAACGGACGGATTACAATGAGCAGTTCTTC. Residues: CSAERTDYNEQFF.